This note documents a single T cell receptor (beta chain) sequence. Original analysis: Estimated nucleated cell counts came from reference gene primer amplification. Profiled with immunoSEQ multiplex PCR; TCRdb holds only in-frame clones, not every one. V and J calls and clone size are given by that table; D and trimming were obtained from the DNA. Altogether approximately 140,000 clones are present, 75% to 85% being singletons, with the ten largest covering 10% to 15%. The CDR3 has 14 residues. Trimming removed 8 bases from V and 6 bases from J; junction bases left unmatched: 9. Germline CDR1 ENHRY, CDR2 SYGVKD. The data are from a study of blood T cell repertoires in COVID-19. Study-level information: Samples taken during acute and convalescent COVID-19 were collected in the United States, Italy and Spain. In each case, the material was cDNA or gDNA derived from T cells, B-cell-depleted T cells, or PBMCs.

V gene TRBV10-3 combines with J gene TRBJ2-2; 7 bases align to TRBD1. The sample comprised peripheral blood. The TCR comes from a man aged 60 to 69 with active or convalescent COVID-19. The CDR3 protein is CAIGTDHYPGELFF. Here the CDR3 DNA reads TGTGCCATCGGGACAGACCATTATCCCGGGGAGCTGTTTTTT.